This TCR beta chain was retrieved from a study of OX40 agonist ivuxolimab in advanced cancers. Germline CDR1 SGHKS, CDR2 YYEKEE (reference sequence). The CDR3 spans 16 residues. With 0 bases removed from V and 0 bases from J, the gap between germline ends came to 12 bases. The table came from immunoSEQ multiplex PCR; TCRdb's copy has only in-frame clones and leaves some out. The sample carries more than 75,000 clones, 80% to 90% recorded once. The clonotype comes from an adult with an advanced solid tumor such as melanoma, head and neck, liver or kidney cancer. The specimen comprised CD4+ or CD8+ T cells sorted from blood, sampled in a trial of the OX40 agonist ivuxolimab. The genes are TRBV5-5 and TRBJ1-2, with a weak D call TRBD1 (5 bases). CDR3 protein: CASSLGGQGTNYGYTF. In DNA form, the CDR3 reads TGTGCCAGCAGCTTGGGTGGCCAGGGTACTAACTATGGCTACACCTTC.